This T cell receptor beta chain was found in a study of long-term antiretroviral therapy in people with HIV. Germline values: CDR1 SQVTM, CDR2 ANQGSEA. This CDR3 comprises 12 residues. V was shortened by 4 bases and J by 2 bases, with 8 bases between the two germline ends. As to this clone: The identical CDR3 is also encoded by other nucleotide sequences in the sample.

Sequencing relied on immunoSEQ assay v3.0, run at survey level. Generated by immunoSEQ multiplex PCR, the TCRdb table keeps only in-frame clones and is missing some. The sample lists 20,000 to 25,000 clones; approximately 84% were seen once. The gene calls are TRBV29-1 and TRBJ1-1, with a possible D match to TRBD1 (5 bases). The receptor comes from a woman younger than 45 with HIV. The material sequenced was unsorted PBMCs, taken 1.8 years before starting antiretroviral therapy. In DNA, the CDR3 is TGCAGCGTTGCTAGGGGAAACACTGAAGCTTTCTTT. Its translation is CSVARGNTEAFF. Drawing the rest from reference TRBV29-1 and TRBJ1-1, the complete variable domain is SAVISQKPSRDICQRGTSLTIQCQVDSQVTMMFWYRQQPGQSLTLIATANQGSEATYESGFVIDKFPISRPNLTFSTLTVSNMSPEDSSIYLCSVARGNTEAFFGQGTRLTVV.